The clone carrying this TCR beta chain has a count of ten or more. Its antigen is unknown. Quantitative molecular-barcoded 5'-RACE generated the TCR beta libraries. TCRdb re-analysed the 5' RACE reads in MiXCR, keeping a single row per CDR3 protein. The data contain roughly 40,000 distinct CDR3 sequences, approximately 11% of them singletons. The data derive from a study of CD8 T cells in ankylosing spondylitis. Findings and caveats of the study: The authors found the disease-linked clones to be CD8+ and relatively rare in peripheral blood. Earlier studies detected some motif variants in reactive arthritis synovial fluid and blood. Matched synovial fluid from ankylosing spondylitis patients was reported to be enriched for disease-linked clones.

The junction had 8 bases not matched to a gene; V was cut back by 2 bases and J by 7 bases. CDR1 SGHTS and CDR2 YDEGEE come from the germline V gene. The CDR3 totals 15 residues. Sequenced: blood, either unsorted or a sorted T cell fraction (not recorded which). This clonotype was sampled from a male donor with ankylosing spondylitis or in good health (not recorded which). This sequence joins TRBV5-8 and TRBJ2-1; 8 nucleotides agree with TRBD2. The CDR3 region has the DNA TGTGCCAGCAGCTTATCGGGGGGGATTTATAATGAGCAGTTCTTC. It codes for CASSLSGGIYNEQFF.